Listed below are T cell receptor beta chains from one sample, sequenced in a study of blood T cell repertoires in COVID-19. Produced via immunoSEQ multiplex PCR; TCRdb's table is partial and in-frame only. The sample holds 70,000 to 85,000 clones, roughly 80% seen once. Sequenced input: peripheral blood. These receptors originate from a woman older than 75 with acute or convalescent COVID-19. Each CDR3 is given with its conserved first and last residue. The order of the fields is J gene, D gene, clone size, V gene, CDR3 DNA, CDR3 protein. A D gene is named only where the DNA matches it firmly. Rows may omit the clone size; those that give it use once, few, many or a size class.

j_call: TRBJ1-1; d_call: TRBD1; clone_size: .; v_call: TRBV3-1/TRBV3-2; cdr3_nt: TGTGCCAGCAGCCACCGGGACAGGGGGCTGGCTGAAGCTTTCTTT; cdr3_aa: CASSHRDRGLAEAFF
j_call: TRBJ1-2; d_call: .; clone_size: .; v_call: TRBV6-1; cdr3_nt: TGTGCCAGCAGTGAAAGAGTTCCTGGTCGGTACTATGGCTACACCTTC; cdr3_aa: CASSERVPGRYYGYTF
j_call: TRBJ2-1; d_call: .; clone_size: once; v_call: TRBV19; cdr3_nt: TGTGCCAGTAGTAGAAAAGGAGGGGAAGGCTACAATGAGCAGTTCTTC; cdr3_aa: CASSRKGGEGYNEQFF
j_call: TRBJ1-2; d_call: .; clone_size: .; v_call: TRBV24-1; cdr3_nt: TGTGCCACCAGTGATTTGGACAGGAACTATGGCTACACCTTC; cdr3_aa: CATSDLDRNYGYTF
j_call: TRBJ2-7; d_call: TRBD1; clone_size: few; v_call: TRBV28; cdr3_nt: TGTGCCAGCAGTCCCAGGGGGCCCTACGAGCAGTACTTC; cdr3_aa: CASSPRGPYEQYF
j_call: TRBJ2-5; d_call: .; clone_size: .; v_call: TRBV7-9; cdr3_nt: TGTGCCAGCAGCTTACGGGAGGGGGCGAGTAGGGAGACCCAGTACTTC; cdr3_aa: CASSLREGASRETQYF
j_call: TRBJ2-3; d_call: TRBD2; clone_size: .; v_call: TRBV9; cdr3_nt: TGTGCCAGCAGCGCCGGCAGGACTAGCAGTTGGACAGATACGCAGTATTTT; cdr3_aa: CASSAGRTSSWTDTQYF
j_call: TRBJ2-7; d_call: .; clone_size: .; v_call: TRBV3-1/TRBV3-2; cdr3_nt: TGTGCCAGCAGCCGCGTAGATAACGAGCAGTACTTC; cdr3_aa: CASSRVDNEQYF
j_call: TRBJ2-3; d_call: TRBD1; clone_size: .; v_call: TRBV2; cdr3_nt: TGTGCCATACCGGGCAACAGGGGTGGCACAGATACGCAGTATTTT; cdr3_aa: CAIPGNRGGTDTQYF
j_call: TRBJ2-3; d_call: TRBD1; clone_size: .; v_call: TRBV30; cdr3_nt: TGTGCCAGCACGGACAGGGGGCACTACACAGATACGCAGTATTTT; cdr3_aa: CASTDRGHYTDTQYF
j_call: TRBJ2-7; d_call: .; clone_size: few; v_call: TRBV5-6; cdr3_nt: TGTGCCAGCAGCTTGATAGGGGGCTACGAGCAGTACTTC; cdr3_aa: CASSLIGGYEQYF
j_call: TRBJ1-3; d_call: .; clone_size: .; v_call: TRBV28; cdr3_nt: TGTGCCAGCAGCCCCGGTGGAAACACCATATATTTT; cdr3_aa: CASSPGGNTIYF
j_call: TRBJ2-7; d_call: TRBD1; clone_size: .; v_call: TRBV25-1; cdr3_nt: TGTGCCAGCAGTGTATGGACAGGAGACTACGAGCAGTACTTC; cdr3_aa: CASSVWTGDYEQYF
j_call: TRBJ2-1; d_call: .; clone_size: .; v_call: TRBV5-1; cdr3_nt: TGCGCCAGCACCCTCGTGGGCGGGGAGTACAATGAGCAGTTCTTC; cdr3_aa: CASTLVGGEYNEQFF
j_call: TRBJ1-4; d_call: .; clone_size: .; v_call: TRBV5-5; cdr3_nt: TGTGCCAGCAGCTGGGGCCGACAGACTAATGAAAAACTGTTTTTT; cdr3_aa: CASSWGRQTNEKLFF
j_call: TRBJ1-1; d_call: TRBD1; clone_size: .; v_call: TRBV7-2; cdr3_nt: TGTGCCAGCAGCTTAAAAGACAGGGGAGGCACTGAAGCTTTCTTT; cdr3_aa: CASSLKDRGGTEAFF
j_call: TRBJ1-1; d_call: .; clone_size: .; v_call: TRBV18; cdr3_nt: TGTGCCAGCTCACCGGTCAGGGGTTTCACTGAAGCTTTCTTT; cdr3_aa: CASSPVRGFTEAFF
j_call: TRBJ2-3; d_call: .; clone_size: .; v_call: TRBV29-1; cdr3_nt: TGCAGCGTTAGACAGATACTCACAGATACGCAGTATTTT; cdr3_aa: CSVRQILTDTQYF
j_call: TRBJ2-3; d_call: .; clone_size: few; v_call: TRBV12-2; cdr3_nt: TGTGCAAGTCGCTTAGGGACAGACGATTCCGAGAGAGATACGCAGTATTTT; cdr3_aa: CASRLGTDDSERDTQYF
j_call: TRBJ2-1; d_call: .; clone_size: .; v_call: TRBV6-2/TRBV6-3; cdr3_nt: TGTGCCAGCAGTTACTCAGGGGGGGGTGGTAATGAGCAGTTCTTC; cdr3_aa: CASSYSGGGGNEQFF
j_call: TRBJ1-1; d_call: .; clone_size: .; v_call: TRBV27; cdr3_nt: TGTGCCAGCAGTTTAGAGGTCACAGGGGAAGCTTTCTTT; cdr3_aa: CASSLEVTGEAFF
j_call: TRBJ1-3; d_call: .; clone_size: .; v_call: TRBV29-1; cdr3_nt: TGCAGCGTTAAATCGGGGGGAAACACCATATATTTT; cdr3_aa: CSVKSGGNTIYF
j_call: TRBJ2-5; d_call: .; clone_size: few; v_call: TRBV10-2; cdr3_nt: TGCGCCAGCAGTGAGAAGAGAGGACTTCAAGAGACCCAGTACTTC; cdr3_aa: CASSEKRGLQETQYF
j_call: TRBJ1-1; d_call: .; clone_size: once; v_call: TRBV7-9; cdr3_nt: TGTGCCAGCAGAATAGAGCAGGGGTCCACTGAAGCTTTCTTT; cdr3_aa: CASRIEQGSTEAFF
j_call: TRBJ2-7; d_call: TRBD1; clone_size: .; v_call: TRBV6-2/TRBV6-3; cdr3_nt: TGTGCCAGCAGCCCGACAGGGTCGAACGAGCAGTACTTC; cdr3_aa: CASSPTGSNEQYF
j_call: TRBJ2-1; d_call: TRBD2; clone_size: .; v_call: TRBV24-1; cdr3_nt: TGTGCCACCAGTGATGGTGTACTAGCGGGCTGGAGGAATGAGCAGTTCTTC; cdr3_aa: CATSDGVLAGWRNEQFF
j_call: TRBJ2-3; d_call: .; clone_size: .; v_call: TRBV3-1/TRBV3-2; cdr3_nt: TGTGCCAGCAGTCGGGACTCCACAGATACGCAGTATTTT; cdr3_aa: CASSRDSTDTQYF
j_call: TRBJ2-3; d_call: .; clone_size: .; v_call: TRBV5-4; cdr3_nt: TGTGCCAGCAGCTCCTGGCTCCTAGCAAGCACAGATACGCAGTATTTT; cdr3_aa: CASSSWLLASTDTQYF
j_call: TRBJ1-2; d_call: .; clone_size: once; v_call: TRBV2; cdr3_nt: TGTGCCAGCAGTGAAGCGGGGGGGGCCAGGTTCTATGGCTACACCTTC; cdr3_aa: CASSEAGGARFYGYTF
j_call: TRBJ1-2; d_call: .; clone_size: once; v_call: TRBV25-1; cdr3_nt: TGTGCCAGCAGGAGGGATGGCTATGGCTACACCTTC; cdr3_aa: CASRRDGYGYTF
j_call: TRBJ2-1; d_call: TRBD1; clone_size: .; v_call: TRBV29-1; cdr3_nt: TGCAGCGCTGGACGACAGGGGTCCACCTACAATGAGCAGTTCTTC; cdr3_aa: CSAGRQGSTYNEQFF
j_call: TRBJ2-1; d_call: TRBD2; clone_size: .; v_call: TRBV7-2; cdr3_nt: TGTGCCAGCAGCTTACGAGGCCTAGCGGGGTCTTCATACAATGAGCAGTTCTTC; cdr3_aa: CASSLRGLAGSSYNEQFF
j_call: TRBJ1-1; d_call: .; clone_size: .; v_call: TRBV19; cdr3_nt: TGTGCCAGTAGTATAGTGGGTACAGGGAACACTGAAGCTTTCTTT; cdr3_aa: CASSIVGTGNTEAFF
j_call: TRBJ2-1; d_call: TRBD2; clone_size: .; v_call: TRBV7-2; cdr3_nt: TGTGCCAGCGCCAAGGAAGCGGGGGCCTCCTACAATGAGCAGTTCTTC; cdr3_aa: CASAKEAGASYNEQFF
j_call: TRBJ1-1; d_call: .; clone_size: .; v_call: TRBV19; cdr3_nt: TGTGCCAGTTCAGGGCCCATGAACACTGAAGCTTTCTTT; cdr3_aa: CASSGPMNTEAFF
j_call: TRBJ2-2; d_call: .; clone_size: .; v_call: TRBV10-3; cdr3_nt: TGTGCCTCTTCCCGGCCGGGTAGCGGGAACACCGGGGAGCTGTTTTTT; cdr3_aa: CASSRPGSGNTGELFF
j_call: TRBJ2-1; d_call: .; clone_size: few; v_call: TRBV6-2/TRBV6-3; cdr3_nt: TGTGCCAGCAGCAGTCCCTACAGGAGCTCCTACAATGAGCAGTTCTTC; cdr3_aa: CASSSPYRSSYNEQFF
j_call: TRBJ2-5; d_call: TRBD1; clone_size: .; v_call: TRBV4-2; cdr3_nt: TGTGCCAGCAGCCAGCACAGGGGGCGCGGAGAGACCCAGTACTTC; cdr3_aa: CASSQHRGRGETQYF
j_call: TRBJ2-3; d_call: .; clone_size: .; v_call: TRBV7-2; cdr3_nt: TGTGCCAGCAGCTTAGTAGGCGCGGGGGCCCAGGTGAATACGCAGTATTTT; cdr3_aa: CASSLVGAGAQVNTQYF
j_call: TRBJ1-1; d_call: .; clone_size: .; v_call: TRBV7-9; cdr3_nt: TGTGCCAGCTGGCCTGTGAACACTGAAGCTTTCTTT; cdr3_aa: CASWPVNTEAFF
j_call: TRBJ1-2; d_call: .; clone_size: .; v_call: TRBV6-2/TRBV6-3; cdr3_nt: TGTGCCAGCAGTCAAGGAGGGACTGGCTACACCTTC; cdr3_aa: CASSQGGTGYTF
j_call: TRBJ2-3; d_call: TRBD2; clone_size: .; v_call: TRBV9; cdr3_nt: TGTGCCAGCAGCCTAGGACTAGCGGCCACACGAGGAGATACGCAGTATTTT; cdr3_aa: CASSLGLAATRGDTQYF
j_call: TRBJ2-1; d_call: TRBD2; clone_size: few; v_call: TRBV30; cdr3_nt: TGTGCCTGGAGTGGCGCGGCCAGCGGGGGGGCCCATAGGGTTTACAATGAGCAGTTCTTC; cdr3_aa: CAWSGAASGGAHRVYNEQFF
j_call: TRBJ1-2; d_call: .; clone_size: .; v_call: TRBV27; cdr3_nt: TGTGCCAGCAGCTGGACTAGCCAGGGGAATAACTATGGCTACACCTTC; cdr3_aa: CASSWTSQGNNYGYTF
j_call: TRBJ1-1; d_call: .; clone_size: .; v_call: TRBV18; cdr3_nt: TGTGCCAGCTCACCGACACAGGGTTTGAACACTGAAGCTTTCTTT; cdr3_aa: CASSPTQGLNTEAFF
j_call: TRBJ2-5; d_call: TRBD1; clone_size: .; v_call: TRBV6-2/TRBV6-3; cdr3_nt: TGTGCCAGCAGTTTTTATGCGTCCGGCAGGGGGCGCGGAGAGACCCAGTACTTC; cdr3_aa: CASSFYASGRGRGETQYF
j_call: TRBJ1-3; d_call: TRBD1; clone_size: .; v_call: TRBV7-9; cdr3_nt: TGTGCCAGCAATGAAGGGGGCTGGCGGGGAAACACCATATATTTT; cdr3_aa: CASNEGGWRGNTIYF
j_call: TRBJ1-3; d_call: .; clone_size: .; v_call: TRBV11-2; cdr3_nt: TGTGCCAGCAGCCCGCAGGGGCACGGAAACACCATATATTTT; cdr3_aa: CASSPQGHGNTIYF
j_call: TRBJ2-5; d_call: TRBD1; clone_size: .; v_call: TRBV2; cdr3_nt: TGTGCCAAAAACTCGGACCGGGACAGGGGAGAGACCCAGTACTTC; cdr3_aa: CAKNSDRDRGETQYF
j_call: TRBJ1-5; d_call: TRBD1; clone_size: .; v_call: TRBV9; cdr3_nt: TGTGCCAGCAGCGCGGACAGGGGCAATCAGCCCCAGCATTTT; cdr3_aa: CASSADRGNQPQHF
j_call: TRBJ1-5; d_call: TRBD1; clone_size: .; v_call: TRBV5-4; cdr3_nt: TGTGCCAGCAGCTTCACGTCGGGACAGGGGGGTCAGCCCCAGCATTTT; cdr3_aa: CASSFTSGQGGQPQHF
j_call: TRBJ1-3; d_call: .; clone_size: .; v_call: TRBV3-1/TRBV3-2; cdr3_nt: TGTGCCAGTGCCTTCTTAGGGGAAGGAAACACCATATATTTT; cdr3_aa: CASAFLGEGNTIYF
j_call: TRBJ1-3; d_call: .; clone_size: once; v_call: TRBV24-1; cdr3_nt: TGTGCCACCAGTGATTTGGGGGCCAGGCGGATATATTTT; cdr3_aa: CATSDLGARRIYF
j_call: TRBJ2-4; d_call: .; clone_size: .; v_call: TRBV7-9; cdr3_nt: TGTGCCAGCAGCTACACCGGGACTCACCCTGCATACAAAAACATTCAGTACTTC; cdr3_aa: CASSYTGTHPAYKNIQYF
j_call: TRBJ2-7; d_call: TRBD1; clone_size: once; v_call: TRBV19; cdr3_nt: TGTGCCAGTAGTCAGACAGGGGTGTTTGGCGAGCAGTACTTC; cdr3_aa: CASSQTGVFGEQYF